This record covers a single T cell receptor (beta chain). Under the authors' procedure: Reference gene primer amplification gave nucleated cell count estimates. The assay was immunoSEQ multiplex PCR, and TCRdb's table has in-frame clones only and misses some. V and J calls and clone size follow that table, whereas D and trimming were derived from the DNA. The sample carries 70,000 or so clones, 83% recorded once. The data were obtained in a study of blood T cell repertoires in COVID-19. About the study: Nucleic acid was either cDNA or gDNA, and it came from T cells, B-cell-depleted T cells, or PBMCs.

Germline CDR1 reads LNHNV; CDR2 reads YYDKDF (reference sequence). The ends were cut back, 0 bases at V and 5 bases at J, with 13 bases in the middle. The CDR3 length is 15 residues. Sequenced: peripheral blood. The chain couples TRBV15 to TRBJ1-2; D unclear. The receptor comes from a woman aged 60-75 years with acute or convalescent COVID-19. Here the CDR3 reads CATSRDLGTDYGYTF. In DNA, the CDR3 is TGTGCCACCAGCAGAGATCTCGGTACAGATTATGGCTACACCTTC. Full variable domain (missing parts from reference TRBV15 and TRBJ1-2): DAMVIQNPRYQVTQFGKPVTLSCSQTLNHNVMYWYQQKSSQAPKLLFHYYDKDFNNEADTPDNFQSRRPNTSFCFLDIRSPGLGDTAMYLCATSRDLGTDYGYTFGSGTRLTVV.